Presented here are 15 T cell receptor beta chains from one specimen sequenced in a study of blood T cell repertoires in COVID-19 (dated by TCRdb to 2019 to 2021). The library was produced with the immunoSEQ multiplex PCR assay. The table comes from immuneACCESS by way of TCRdb, which keeps in-frame sequences with V and J called. Part of the clones is missing from these tables; in studies checked, under half for an unresolved V gene and the rest for unknown reasons. The sample contains 340,000 or so clones, 65% to 90% of them found a single time. Approximately 4.4% of the sample goes to the ten largest clones. Source material: PBMCs or T cells enriched from blood (not recorded which). These TCRs come from a woman aged 40 to 55 with acute COVID-19.

This CDR3 reads CASSLLRTGGFGYTF. In nucleotides, the CDR3 is TGTGCCAGCAGTTTACTCCGGACAGGGGGCTTTGGCTACACCTTC. This rearrangement joins TRBV6-5 to TRBJ1-2, with 11 positions matching TRBD1. The CDR3 is 15 residues long. Unmatched junction bases numbered 8, after V lost 4 bases and J lost 7 bases. Germline CDR1 is MNHEY and CDR2 is SVGAGI.

V usage is TRBV7-2 and J usage is TRBJ1-2; a possible D gene is TRBD1 (5 bases). The germline gives CDR1 SGHTA, CDR2 FQGNSA. The length of the CDR3 is 13 residues. V shed 1 base and J shed 8 bases, with 11 bases lying between them. For the CDR3, the DNA is TGTGCCAGCAGCTTAGGGGGCAGGTACGGCTACACCTTC. Translation: CASSLGGRYGYTF.

The chain has TRBV9 and TRBJ1-6, with unresolved D. With 0 bases removed from V and 6 bases from J, the gap between germline ends came to 13 bases. The germline gives CDR1 SGDLS, CDR2 YYNGEE. CDR3 size: 16 residues. In DNA form, the CDR3 reads TGTGCCAGCAGCGTAGCAGCGGGCTTAGGTAATTCACCCCTCCACTTT. Its translation: CASSVAAGLGNSPLHF.

V and J are TRBV5-1 and TRBJ1-1, with D perhaps matching TRBD1 (5 bases). V was cut by 0 bases and J by 5 bases, with 17 bases left in between. This CDR3 spans 16 amino acids. In germline, CDR1 is SGHRS, CDR2 YFSETQ. CDR3 loop: CASSLDGLGAWTEAFF. CDR3 nucleotides: TGCGCCAGCAGCTTGGACGGTCTAGGGGCTTGGACTGAAGCTTTCTTT. Looking up the rest from reference TRBV5-1 and TRBJ1-1 gives the full variable domain: KAGVTQTPRYLIKTRGQQVTLSCSPISGHRSVSWYQQTPGQGLQFLFEYFSETQRNKGNFPGRFSGRQFSNSRSEMNVSTLELGDSALYLCASSLDGLGAWTEAFFGQGTRLTVV.

This clone was recorded only once. The genes are TRBV7-2 and TRBJ1-5, with D maybe TRBD1 (6 bases). Germline V gene lookup returns CDR1 SGHTA and CDR2 FQGNSA. Trimming removed 1 base from V and 5 bases from J, with 12 bases in between. The CDR3 contains 15 residues. For the CDR3, the DNA is TGTGCCAGCAGCTTAGGGCAGGGGAGGGATCAGCCCCAGCATTTT. This translates into CASSLGQGRDQPQHF.

This sequence joins TRBV13 and TRBJ2-3; no firm D call. Germline CDR1 reads PRHDT; CDR2 reads FYEKMQ (reference sequence). The CDR3 covers 13 residues. V lost 3 bases to trimming and J lost 1 base, with 5 bases between them. As DNA, the CDR3 is TGTGCCAGCAGCTTCTACGGCACAGATACGCAGTATTTT. Protein sequence: CASSFYGTDTQYF.

The chain employs TRBV3-1 (or the pseudogene TRBV3-2) and TRBJ1-2; possible D gene TRBD1, 6 bases. Germline CDR1 and CDR2: LGHDT and YNNKEL (reference sequence). The CDR3 covers 15 residues. V lost 4 bases and J 5 bases, leaving 17 bases between the germline ends. The CDR3 loop is CASSRLRGFGYGYTF. DNA for the CDR3: TGTGCCAGCAGCCGCCTCAGGGGATTTGGGTATGGCTACACCTTC.

V gene TRBV4-1 combines with J gene TRBJ1-2; D is unresolved. CDR3 length equals 18 residues. Germline V gene sequence: CDR1 MGHRA, CDR2 YSYEKL. V was pared by 1 base and J by 0 bases, with 18 bases between. The CDR3: CASSQARRQAEANYGYTF. Written as DNA, the CDR3 is TGCGCCAGCAGCCAAGCGCGACGGCAGGCCGAAGCTAACTATGGCTACACCTTC.

The rearrangement uses TRBV5-6 and TRBJ2-5; TRBD1 matches at 8 bases. V was pared by 5 bases and J by 6 bases, with 9 bases of the junction left unmatched. The CDR3 spans 14 residues. Germline V gives CDR1 SGHDT, CDR2 YYEEEE. The CDR3, as DNA: TGTGCCAGCAGGCCAGGGGGCGCACTACAGACCCAGTACTTC. Its protein product is CASRPGGALQTQYF.

The chain couples TRBV7-2 to TRBJ2-7, with TRBD2 identical over 10 bases. From germline, CDR1 is SGHTA and CDR2 FQGNSA. J lost 2 bases, V lost 3 bases, and 7 bases had no gene match. This CDR3 has 16 amino acids. This chain's CDR3 is CASSLGFSGGTYEQYF. The CDR3 bases are TGTGCCAGCAGCTTGGGATTTAGCGGGGGGACCTACGAGCAGTACTTC.

This clone was seen ten or more times. The V call is TRBV28, the J call TRBJ2-7; 8 nucleotides match TRBD2. The CDR3 has 15 residues. V dropped 3 bases and J dropped 7; count of bases not matched to a gene: 11. Germline assignment: CDR1 MDHEN and CDR2 SYDVKM. This chain's CDR3 is CASSLSAGESSEQYF. The CDR3 DNA reads as TGTGCCAGCAGTTTGTCAGCGGGAGAGTCTTCGGAGCAGTACTTC.

The chain has TRBV15 and TRBJ2-3; TRBD2 agrees at 7 bases. There are 15 residues in the CDR3. Germline V gives CDR1 LNHNV, CDR2 YYDKDF (reference sequence). V shed 3 bases, J shed 6 bases, and the junction held 9 bases outside the gene matches. CDR3 residues: CATSREKRGRDTQYF. The CDR3 bases are TGTGCCACCAGCAGGGAAAAGCGGGGACGGGATACGCAGTATTTT.

The chain uses TRBV7-8 and TRBJ2-7, with D unresolved. With 2 bases removed from V and 2 bases from J, the gap between germline ends came to 4 bases. The CDR3 has 12 residues. Germline V gene sequence: CDR1 SGHVS, CDR2 FQNEAQ. This chain's CDR3 is CASSLSPYEQYF. DNA of the CDR3: TGTGCCAGCAGCTTATCTCCCTACGAGCAGTACTTC.

J is TRBJ1-6 and V is TRBV5-1; 7 nucleotides agree with TRBD1. The germline gives CDR1 SGHRS, CDR2 YFSETQ. This CDR3 contains 13 residues. Unmatched junction bases numbered 8, after V lost 3 bases and J lost 14 bases. The CDR3 sequence is CASSYRDSLTLHF. Written as DNA, the CDR3 is TGCGCCAGCAGCTATCGGGACAGCCTCACCCTCCACTTT.

This clone has a single count. One end of the junction is discordant with germline, which a read error may explain. The chain uses TRBV9 and TRBJ2-7; D unclear. Germline values: CDR1 SGDLS, CDR2 YYNGEE. This CDR3 is built from 14 residues. CDR3 residues: CASSVSAGSFEQYF. CDR3 coding DNA: TGTGCCAGCAGCGTTTCGGCAGGCTCCTTCGAGCAGTACTTC.